A selection of T cell receptor beta chains follows, all from one sample in a study of blood T cell repertoires in COVID-19. Some clones are missing from TCRdb's copy, which holds only in-frame ones; the method was immunoSEQ multiplex PCR. The table has 200,000 to 300,000 clones, 70% to 85% seen once. The sequenced sample consisted of peripheral blood. The receptor source for this set is a man aged 35-49 years who had recovered from COVID-19. CDR3s include the opening cysteine and the closing phenylalanine or tryptophan.

v_call	cdr3_aa
TRBV19	CASSTRTGDGNTIYF
TRBV6-6	CASRTGFGRGQPQHF
TRBV18	CASSPGEGTGSTDTQYF
TRBV5-1	CASSLAGLAGSTDTQYF
TRBV6-4	CASSDKKGVLPGANVLTF
TRBV19	CASSIDPRTGGSTEAFF
TRBV9	CASSVSGRSDTQYF
TRBV18	CASSPDRNTHEQYF
TRBV4-3	CASSSLAGGWNNEQFF
TRBV5-8	CASSPLQATNEKLFF
TRBV12-3/TRBV12-4	CASSFTSNQPQHF
TRBV6-5	CASGGPRDSRYGYTF
TRBV5-6	CASSLIQASYNEQFF
TRBV5-6	CASSARGGYNSPLHF
TRBV7-9	CASSLAGTAYEQYF
TRBV2	CASSVESQETQYF
TRBV9	CASSASGGSPGELFF
TRBV5-5	CASSLIQGVRYEQYF
TRBV5-7	CASSTHGHCFGEQYF
TRBV19	CASSIQRNYGYTF
TRBV2	CASRADRGYEQYF
TRBV29-1	CSVAKDADYGYTF
TRBV29-1	CSVLRADTSYEQYF
TRBV7-2	CASSPRFTQYF
TRBV27	CASSLRQGYTEAFF
TRBV6-2/TRBV6-3	CASSHRDSYSPLHF
TRBV9	CASSPPTGGDEKLFF
TRBV11-2	CASSLVSYNEQFF